Below, 15 T cell receptor beta chains from the same sample are listed, as sequenced in a study of OX40 agonist ivuxolimab in advanced cancers. Measured with immunoSEQ multiplex PCR; TCRdb has only the in-frame clones, and not every one. The profile shows 74,000 or so clones, more than 70% of them singletons. Source: CD4+ or CD8+ T cells sorted from blood, taken in a trial of the OX40 agonist ivuxolimab. These receptors all stem from an adult with an advanced solid tumor such as melanoma, head and neck, liver or kidney cancer.

This clone came up a few times. The chain recombines TRBV5-6 with TRBJ1-2, with a weak D call TRBD1 (6 bases). The CDR3 is made up of 15 amino acids. Germline lookup yields CDR1 SGHDT and CDR2 YYEEEE. Trimming cost V 0 bases and J 4 bases, with 13 bases left between them. The CDR3 spells CASSLEGGPIYGYTF. Here the CDR3 DNA reads TGTGCCAGCAGCTTGGAAGGGGGGCCTATCTATGGCTACACCTTC.

Only a few counts were recorded for this clone. CDR3 amino acids: CASSLGYGSTDTQYF. The CDR3 bases are TGTGCCAGCAGCTTGGGATACGGGAGCACAGATACGCAGTATTTT. The chain joins TRBV5-6 to TRBJ2-3, with no clear D. Trimming took off 0 bases at V and 0 bases at J, with 8 bases between the two ends. CDR1 is SGHDT, CDR2 YYEEEE, per germline. The CDR3 contains 15 residues.

The CDR3 DNA follows: TGTGCCAGCACCGACAGGTATGAGCAGTTCTTC. It encodes CASTDRYEQFF. This chain uses TRBV27 with TRBJ2-1, with D tentatively TRBD1 (6 bases). The germline V gene encodes CDR1 MNHEY and CDR2 SMNVEV (reference sequence). The length of the CDR3 is 11 residues. Deletions cut 7 bases from V and 8 bases from J, with 9 bases between.

This clone was counted a few times. The CDR3 is CASSEVRLAVYNEQFF. CDR3 DNA sequence: TGTGCCAGCAGTGAAGTGAGACTAGCGGTATACAATGAGCAGTTCTTC. J is TRBJ2-1 and V is TRBV2; 9 bases align to TRBD2. The CDR3 runs to 16 residues. V lost 1 base to trimming and J lost 4 bases; unmatched junction nucleotides: 5. Germline CDR1 reads SNHLY; CDR2 reads FYNNEI.

J is TRBJ1-1 and V is TRBV28; TRBD1 aligns across 8 bases. V lost 8 bases to trimming and J lost 3 bases; unmatched junction nucleotides: 5. CDR1 and CDR2 (germline): MDHEN, SYDVKM. The CDR3 spans 13 residues. CDR3 DNA: TGTGCCAGCCTTACAGGGGGATACACTGAAGCTTTCTTT. Amino acids: CASLTGGYTEAFF.

V is TRBV4-3 and J is TRBJ1-1, with D hard to call. The CDR3 totals 15 residues. V was shortened by 0 bases and J by 7 bases, with 15 bases between the two germline ends. Germline V gene lookup returns CDR1 LGHNA and CDR2 YSLEER. The CDR3 is CASSQEPTVSGEAFF. CDR3 bases: TGCGCCAGCAGCCAAGAGCCTACGGTCTCCGGTGAAGCTTTCTTT.

The chain couples TRBV28 to TRBJ2-6; a possible D gene is TRBD1 (5 bases). The CDR3 is 16 residues long. CDR1 is MDHEN, CDR2 SYDVKM, per germline. V lost 2 bases to trimming and J lost 0 bases, with 8 bases between them. The chain's CDR3 is CASSLNRYSGANVLTF. CDR3 bases: TGTGCCAGCAGTTTAAACAGGTACTCTGGGGCCAACGTCCTGACTTTC.

This chain links TRBV6-6 with TRBJ1-5; D gene ambiguous. Germline V CDR1 and CDR2: MNHNY, SVGAGI (reference sequence). The V end was cut by 6 bases, the J end by 3 bases, with 12 bases between. The CDR3 extends over 14 amino acids. The CDR3 here is CASRGITLNQPQHF. The CDR3, as DNA: TGTGCCAGCAGAGGCATCACCCTCAATCAGCCCCAGCATTTT.

The CDR3 sequence: CASSLGDSEFYEQYF. In nucleotides, the CDR3 is TGCGCCAGCAGCTTGGGGGACAGCGAGTTTTACGAGCAGTACTTC. The chain recombines TRBV5-1 with TRBJ2-7; 7 positions match TRBD1. This CDR3 is 15 amino acids long. Trimming took 0 bases from V and 4 from J; bases not matched to a gene: 7. Germline CDR1 reads SGHRS; CDR2 reads YFSETQ.

This rearrangement joins TRBV19 to TRBJ1-1; 9 nucleotides line up with TRBD1. The CDR3 spans 17 residues. J lost 4 bases, V lost 1 base, and 10 bases had no gene match. Looked up from germline, CDR1 is LNHDA and CDR2 is SQIVND (reference sequence). Here the CDR3 reads CASSIVRGTGRLTEAFF. The CDR3 bases are TGTGCCAGTAGTATAGTACGAGGGACAGGGAGACTCACTGAAGCTTTCTTT.

The J gene is TRBJ1-1, the V gene TRBV7-2; D not certain. From germline, CDR1 is SGHTA and CDR2 FQGNSA. Trimming took off 1 base at V and 2 bases at J, with 8 bases between the two ends. The CDR3 spans 14 residues. CDR3 region: CASSLDRINTEAFF. The CDR3 bases are TGTGCCAGCAGCTTAGACAGAATAAACACTGAAGCTTTCTTT.

The chain is built from TRBV9 and TRBJ1-5; TRBD1 is a possible D gene (6 bases). The CDR3 runs 13 residues. Trimming left V 4 bases short and J 9 bases short, with 14 bases between. Per the germline V gene, CDR1 is SGDLS and CDR2 is YYNGEE. DNA of the CDR3: TGTGCCAGCAGCCAGGACAGTTCATTGCCCCAGCATTTT. It translates to CASSQDSSLPQHF.

The chain has TRBV5-1 and TRBJ2-7, with D uncertain. This CDR3 comprises 13 residues. The V gene lost 0 bases and the J gene lost 3 bases, with 7 bases spanning the gap. Germline CDR1 reads SGHRS; CDR2 reads YFSETQ. CDR3 DNA sequence: TGCGCCAGCAGCTTGGAGCTCCGCTACGAGCAGTACTTC. Its translation is CASSLELRYEQYF.

The V gene is TRBV5-4, the J gene TRBJ2-2, with a weak D call TRBD1 (5 bases). The V and J ends lost 1 base and 0 bases respectively, with 13 bases between them. The CDR3 is 17 amino acids. Per germline, CDR1 SGHNT and CDR2 YYREEE (reference sequence). In DNA, the CDR3 is TGTGCCAGCAGCTTGATAAGGGGCGCCCCGAACACCGGGGAGCTGTTTTTT. Its translation: CASSLIRGAPNTGELFF.

CDR3 in amino acids: CATRDGPYEQYF. CDR3 coding DNA: TGTGCCACCCGGGACGGCCCCTACGAGCAGTACTTC. This rearrangement joins TRBV6-6 to TRBJ2-7; D possibly matches TRBD1 or TRBD2 (5 bases each). The CDR3 covers 12 residues. Germline CDR1 is MNHNY and CDR2 is SVGAGI (reference sequence). V was clipped by 10 bases and J by 2 bases, with 12 bases between them.